This TCR beta chain is drawn from a study of tumor-infiltrating lymphocytes in oesophageal squamous cell carcinoma. Germline loops: CDR1 SGHVS, CDR2 FQNEAQ. The V and J ends lost 1 base and 7 bases, in that order; junction bases with no gene match: 9. This CDR3 has 16 amino acids. In TCRdb, the PCR reads were re-called with MiXCR into one record per CDR3 protein. The data hold over 11,000 distinct CDR3 sequences, with 46% observed a single time. Specimen: blood. The V gene is TRBV7-8, the J gene TRBJ2-2, with 7 bases aligning to TRBD1. The source of this sequence is a male donor with esophageal squamous cell carcinoma. CDR3 amino acids: CASSLGGGAFDGELFF. For the CDR3, the DNA is TGTGCCAGCAGCTTAGGAGGGGGCGCGTTCGACGGGGAGCTGTTTTTT.